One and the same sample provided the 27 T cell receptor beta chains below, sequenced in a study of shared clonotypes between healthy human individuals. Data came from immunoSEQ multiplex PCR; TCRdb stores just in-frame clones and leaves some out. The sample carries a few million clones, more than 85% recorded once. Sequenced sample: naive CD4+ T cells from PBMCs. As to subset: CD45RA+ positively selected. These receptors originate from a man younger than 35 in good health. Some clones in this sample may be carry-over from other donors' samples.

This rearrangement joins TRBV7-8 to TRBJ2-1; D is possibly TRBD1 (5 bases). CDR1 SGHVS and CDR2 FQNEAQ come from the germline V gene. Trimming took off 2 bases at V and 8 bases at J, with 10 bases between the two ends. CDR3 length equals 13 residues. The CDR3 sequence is CASSLIGAHEQFF. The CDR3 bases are TGTGCCAGCAGCTTAATAGGGGCCCATGAGCAGTTCTTC.

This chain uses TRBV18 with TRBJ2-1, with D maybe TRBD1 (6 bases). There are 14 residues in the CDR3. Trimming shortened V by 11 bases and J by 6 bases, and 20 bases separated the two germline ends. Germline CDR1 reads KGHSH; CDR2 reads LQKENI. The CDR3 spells CAAVPDSFFNEQFF. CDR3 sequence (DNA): TGTGCCGCCGTCCCGGACAGCTTCTTCAATGAGCAGTTCTTC. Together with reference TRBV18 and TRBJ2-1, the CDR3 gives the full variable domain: NAGVMQNPRHLVRRRGQEARLRCSPMKGHSHVYWYRQLPEEGLKFMVYLQKENIIDESGMPKERFSAEFPKEGPSILRIQQVVRGDSAAYFCAAVPDSFFNEQFFGPGTRLTVL.

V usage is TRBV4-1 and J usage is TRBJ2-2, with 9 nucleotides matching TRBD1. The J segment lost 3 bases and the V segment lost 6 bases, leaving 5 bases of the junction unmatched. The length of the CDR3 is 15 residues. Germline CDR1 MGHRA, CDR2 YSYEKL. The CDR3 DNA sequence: TGCGCCAGCAGGCCTGGACAGGGGTACACCGGGGAGCTGTTTTTT. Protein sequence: CASRPGQGYTGELFF.

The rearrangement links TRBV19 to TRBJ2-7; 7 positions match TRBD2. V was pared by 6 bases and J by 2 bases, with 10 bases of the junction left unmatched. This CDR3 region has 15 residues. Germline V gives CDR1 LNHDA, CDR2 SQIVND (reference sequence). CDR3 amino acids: CASSFFSGTTYEQYF. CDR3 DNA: TGTGCCAGTAGCTTCTTCAGCGGGACCACCTACGAGCAGTACTTC.

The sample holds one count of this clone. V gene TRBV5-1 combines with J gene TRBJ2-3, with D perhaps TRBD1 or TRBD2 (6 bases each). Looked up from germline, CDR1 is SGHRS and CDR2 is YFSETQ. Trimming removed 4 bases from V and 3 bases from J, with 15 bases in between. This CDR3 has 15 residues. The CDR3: CASSERLGGTDTQYF. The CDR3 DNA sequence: TGCGCCAGCAGCGAAAGACTAGGGGGGACAGATACGCAGTATTTT.

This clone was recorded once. The CDR3 here is CASSPGLTGINEKLFF. In nucleotides, the CDR3 is TGTGCCAGCAGCCCGGGATTGACAGGAATAAATGAAAAACTGTTTTTT. The chain recombines TRBV28 with TRBJ1-4, with D maybe TRBD1 (6 bases). CDR1 and CDR2 (germline): MDHEN, SYDVKM. Trimming removed 6 bases at V and 5 bases at J, with 19 bases between. The CDR3 is made up of 16 amino acids. Supplemented by reference TRBV28 and TRBJ1-4, the full variable domain reads DVKVTQSSRYLVKRTGEKVFLECVQDMDHENMFWYRQDPGLGLRLIYFSYDVKMKEKGDIPEGYSVSREKKERFSLILESASTNQTSMYLCASSPGLTGINEKLFFGSGTQLSVL.

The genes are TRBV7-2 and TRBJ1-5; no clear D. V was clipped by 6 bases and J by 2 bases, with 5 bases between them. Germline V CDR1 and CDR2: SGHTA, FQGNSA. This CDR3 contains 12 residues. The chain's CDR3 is CASRLGNQPQHF. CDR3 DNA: TGTGCCAGCAGGCTCGGCAATCAGCCCCAGCATTTT.

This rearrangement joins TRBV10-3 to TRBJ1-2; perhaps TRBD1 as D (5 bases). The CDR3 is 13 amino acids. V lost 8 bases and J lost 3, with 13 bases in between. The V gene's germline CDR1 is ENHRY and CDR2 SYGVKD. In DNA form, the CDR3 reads TGTGCCATCTCCAGGGAGTCATACTATGGCTACACCTTC. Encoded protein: CAISRESYYGYTF.

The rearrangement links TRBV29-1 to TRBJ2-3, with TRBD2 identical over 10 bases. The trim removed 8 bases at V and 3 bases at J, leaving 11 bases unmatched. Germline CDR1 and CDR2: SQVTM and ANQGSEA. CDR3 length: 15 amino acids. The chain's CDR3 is CSSCRSSGSTDTQYF. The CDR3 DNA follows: TGCAGCTCTTGCCGGTCTAGCGGGAGTACAGATACGCAGTATTTT.

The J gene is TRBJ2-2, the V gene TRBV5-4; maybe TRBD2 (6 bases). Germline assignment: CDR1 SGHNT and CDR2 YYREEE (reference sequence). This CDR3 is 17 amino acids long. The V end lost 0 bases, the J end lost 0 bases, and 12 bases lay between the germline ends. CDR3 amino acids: CASSLASSAPNTGELFF. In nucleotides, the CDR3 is TGTGCCAGCAGCTTGGCATCTAGCGCTCCGAACACCGGGGAGCTGTTTTTT. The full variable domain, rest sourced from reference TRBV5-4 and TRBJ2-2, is ETGVTQSPTHLIKTRGQQVTLRCSSQSGHNTVSWYQQALGQGPQFIFQYYREEENGRGNFPPRFSGLQFPNYSSELNVNALELDDSALYLCASSLASSAPNTGELFFGEGSRLTVL.

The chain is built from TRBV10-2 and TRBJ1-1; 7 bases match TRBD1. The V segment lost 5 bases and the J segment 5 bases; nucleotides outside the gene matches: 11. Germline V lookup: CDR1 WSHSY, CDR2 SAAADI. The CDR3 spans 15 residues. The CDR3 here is CASSSLQGYRTEAFF. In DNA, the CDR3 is TGCGCCAGCAGTTCTCTACAGGGGTATCGAACTGAAGCTTTCTTT.

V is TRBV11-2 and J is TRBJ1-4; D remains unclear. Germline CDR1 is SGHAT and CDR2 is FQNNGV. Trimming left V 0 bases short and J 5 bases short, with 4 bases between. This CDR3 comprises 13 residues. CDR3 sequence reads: CASSLDWNEKLFF. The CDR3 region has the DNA TGTGCCAGCAGCTTAGACTGGAATGAAAAACTGTTTTTT. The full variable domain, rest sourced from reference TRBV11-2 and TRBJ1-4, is EAGVAQSPRYKIIEKRQSVAFWCNPISGHATLYWYQQILGQGPKLLIQFQNNGVVDDSQLPKDRFSAERLKGVDSTLKIQPAKLEDSAVYLCASSLDWNEKLFFGSGTQLSVL.

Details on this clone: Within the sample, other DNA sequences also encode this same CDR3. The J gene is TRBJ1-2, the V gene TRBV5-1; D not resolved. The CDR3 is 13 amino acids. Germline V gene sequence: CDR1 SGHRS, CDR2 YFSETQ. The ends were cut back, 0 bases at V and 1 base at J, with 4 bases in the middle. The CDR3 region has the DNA TGCGCCAGCAGCTTGGATCGTAACTATGGCTACACCTTC. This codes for CASSLDRNYGYTF.

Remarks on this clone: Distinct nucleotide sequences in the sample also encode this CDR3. The DNA for the CDR3 is TGTGCCATCAGTGAGTCAGGACAACCTAATGAAAAACTGTTTTTT. Protein product: CAISESGQPNEKLFF. This chain uses TRBV10-3 with TRBJ1-4, with D possibly matching TRBD1 (5 bases). CDR3 length equals 15 residues. Germline-derived CDR1 and CDR2 are ENHRY and SYGVKD. V gave up 0 bases and J gave up 3 bases, with 8 bases separating them.

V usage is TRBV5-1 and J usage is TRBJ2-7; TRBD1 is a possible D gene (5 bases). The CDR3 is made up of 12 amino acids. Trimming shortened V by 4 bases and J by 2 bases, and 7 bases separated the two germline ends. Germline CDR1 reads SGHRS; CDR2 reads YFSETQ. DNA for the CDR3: TGCGCCAGCAGCCAAGGGGCCTACGAGCAGTACTTC. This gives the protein CASSQGAYEQYF.

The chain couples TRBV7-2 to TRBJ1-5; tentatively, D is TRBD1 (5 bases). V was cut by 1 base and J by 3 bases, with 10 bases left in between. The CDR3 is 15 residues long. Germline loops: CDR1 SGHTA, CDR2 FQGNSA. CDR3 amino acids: CASSLEGQVNQPQHF. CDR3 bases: TGTGCCAGCAGCTTAGAGGGGCAGGTCAATCAGCCCCAGCATTTT.

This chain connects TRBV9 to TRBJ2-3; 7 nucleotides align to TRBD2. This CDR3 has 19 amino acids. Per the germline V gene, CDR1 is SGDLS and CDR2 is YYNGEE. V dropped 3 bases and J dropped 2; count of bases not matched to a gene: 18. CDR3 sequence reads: CASSARGWEGNRYTDTQYF. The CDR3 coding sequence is TGTGCCAGCAGCGCCCGAGGTTGGGAGGGCAACCGATACACAGATACGCAGTATTTT.

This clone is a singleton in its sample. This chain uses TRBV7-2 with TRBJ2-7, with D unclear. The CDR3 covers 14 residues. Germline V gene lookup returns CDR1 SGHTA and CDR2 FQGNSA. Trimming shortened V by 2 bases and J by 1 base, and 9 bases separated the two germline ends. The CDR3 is CASSLLSESYEQYF. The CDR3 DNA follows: TGTGCCAGCAGCTTATTGTCGGAGTCCTACGAGCAGTACTTC.

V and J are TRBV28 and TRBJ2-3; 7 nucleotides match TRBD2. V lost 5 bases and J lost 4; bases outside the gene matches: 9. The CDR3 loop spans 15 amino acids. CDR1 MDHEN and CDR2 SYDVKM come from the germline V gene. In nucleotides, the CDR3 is TGTGCCAGCAGTCCAGCCGGGAGGAGTCCAGATACGCAGTATTTT. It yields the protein CASSPAGRSPDTQYF.

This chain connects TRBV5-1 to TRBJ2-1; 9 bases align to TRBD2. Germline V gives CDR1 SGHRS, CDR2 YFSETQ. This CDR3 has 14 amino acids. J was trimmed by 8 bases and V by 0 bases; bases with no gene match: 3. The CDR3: CASSLGVAGDEQFF. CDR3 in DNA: TGCGCCAGCAGCTTGGGAGTAGCGGGAGATGAGCAGTTCTTC.

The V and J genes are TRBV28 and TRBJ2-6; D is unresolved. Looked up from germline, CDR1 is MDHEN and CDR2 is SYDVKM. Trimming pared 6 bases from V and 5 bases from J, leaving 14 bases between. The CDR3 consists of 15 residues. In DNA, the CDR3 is TGTGCCAGCAGCCCTCAGAGTTATTGGGCCAACGTCCTGACTTTC. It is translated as CASSPQSYWANVLTF.

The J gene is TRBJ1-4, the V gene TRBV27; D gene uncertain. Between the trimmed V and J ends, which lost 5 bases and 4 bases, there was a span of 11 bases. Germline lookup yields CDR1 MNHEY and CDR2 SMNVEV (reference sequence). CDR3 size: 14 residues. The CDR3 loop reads CASSKGWDNEKLFF. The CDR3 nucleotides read TGTGCCAGCAGTAAAGGTTGGGATAATGAAAAACTGTTTTTT.

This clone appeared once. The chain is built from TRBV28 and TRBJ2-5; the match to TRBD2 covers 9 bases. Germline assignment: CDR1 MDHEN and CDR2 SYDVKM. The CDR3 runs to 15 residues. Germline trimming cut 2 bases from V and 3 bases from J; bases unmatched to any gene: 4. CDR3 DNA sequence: TGTGCCAGCAGTTTAAGGCTAGCGGGAAAAGAGACCCAGTACTTC. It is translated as CASSLRLAGKETQYF.

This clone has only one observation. The CDR3 region has the DNA TGTGCCAGCAGCGTAGCGAACGTGTTCAGCGGGCCCCCGATATTCAATACGCAGTATTTT. It specifies CASSVANVFSGPPIFNTQYF. J is TRBJ2-3 and V is TRBV9; D may be TRBD2 (6 bases). V lost 0 bases to trimming and J lost 7 bases, with 30 bases between them. The CDR3 totals 20 residues. CDR1 and CDR2 from the germline V gene are SGDLS and YYNGEE. The full variable domain, in which reference TRBV9 and TRBJ2-3 provide the parts outside the CDR3, is DSGVTQTPKHLITATGQRVTLRCSPRSGDLSVYWYQQSLDQGLQFLIQYYNGEERAKGNILERFSAQQFPDLHSELNLSSLELGDSALYFCASSVANVFSGPPIFNTQYFGPGTRLTVL.

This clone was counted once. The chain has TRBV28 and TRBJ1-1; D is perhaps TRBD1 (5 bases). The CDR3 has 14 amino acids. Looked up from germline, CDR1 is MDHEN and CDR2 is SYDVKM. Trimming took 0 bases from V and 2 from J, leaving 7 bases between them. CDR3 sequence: CASSLWRDNTEAFF. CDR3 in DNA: TGTGCCAGCAGTTTATGGAGGGACAACACTGAAGCTTTCTTT.

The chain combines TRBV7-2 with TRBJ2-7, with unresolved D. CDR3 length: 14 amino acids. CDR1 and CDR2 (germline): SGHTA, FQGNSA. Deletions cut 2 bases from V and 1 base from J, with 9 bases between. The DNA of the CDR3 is TGTGCCAGCAGCTTAAACCCCCGGTCCTACGAGCAGTACTTC. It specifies CASSLNPRSYEQYF.

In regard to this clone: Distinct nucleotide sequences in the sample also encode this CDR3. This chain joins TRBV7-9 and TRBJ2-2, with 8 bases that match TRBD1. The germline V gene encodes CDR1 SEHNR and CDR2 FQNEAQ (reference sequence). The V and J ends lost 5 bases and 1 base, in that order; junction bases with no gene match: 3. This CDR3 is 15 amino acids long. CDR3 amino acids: CASSPGTGNTGELFF. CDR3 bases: TGTGCCAGCAGCCCAGGGACAGGGAACACCGGGGAGCTGTTTTTT.